One T cell receptor beta chain is described in this entry. This entry belongs to a study of blood T cell repertoires in COVID-19. At the level of the study: Material from acute and convalescent COVID-19 was sourced from the United States, Italy and Spain.

Per the original data handling: Reference gene primers were amplified, and this amplification served to estimate nucleated cell counts. The assay was immunoSEQ multiplex PCR, and TCRdb's table has in-frame clones only and misses some. V and J calls plus clone size are reproduced from that table; the DNA served to infer D and trimming. The sample includes tens of thousands of clones, around 83% of them seen just once. It was during active infection that Seattle patients were enrolled and then longitudinally followed. The clonotype comes from a man in his fifties with COVID-19, enrolled during active disease. The sequenced material came from peripheral blood.

CDR3 protein: CAIENTGRSEAFF. The DNA for the CDR3 is TGTGCCATCGAGAACACAGGGAGATCTGAAGCTTTCTTT. The V and J genes are TRBV10-3 and TRBJ1-1, with D tentatively TRBD1 (6 bases). The CDR3 has 13 amino acids. The V and J ends lost 8 bases and 6 bases respectively, with 16 bases between them. Germline V gives CDR1 ENHRY, CDR2 SYGVKD.